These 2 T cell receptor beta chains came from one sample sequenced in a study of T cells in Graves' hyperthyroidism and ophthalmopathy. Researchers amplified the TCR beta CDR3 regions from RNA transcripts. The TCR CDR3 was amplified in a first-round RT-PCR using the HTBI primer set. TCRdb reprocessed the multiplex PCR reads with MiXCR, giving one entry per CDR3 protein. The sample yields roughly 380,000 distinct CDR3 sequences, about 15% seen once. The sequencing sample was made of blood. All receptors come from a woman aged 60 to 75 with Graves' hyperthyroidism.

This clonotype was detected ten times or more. The CDR3, as DNA: TGCAGTGCTAGTGTTACCGGGAGAACTTACAATGAGCAGTTCTTC. It encodes CSASVTGRTYNEQFF. The chain has TRBV20-1 and TRBJ2-1; the D gene is possibly TRBD2 (6 bases). In germline, CDR1 is DFQATT, CDR2 SNEGSKA (reference sequence). Trimming left V 3 bases short and J 4 bases short, with 16 bases between. This CDR3 has 15 amino acids.

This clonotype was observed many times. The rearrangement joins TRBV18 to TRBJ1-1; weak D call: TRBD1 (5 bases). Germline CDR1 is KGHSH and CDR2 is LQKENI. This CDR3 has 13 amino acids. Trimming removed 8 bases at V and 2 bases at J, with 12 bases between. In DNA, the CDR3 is TGTGCCAGCAGCCCCGACAGCAACACTGAAGCTTTCTTT. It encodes CASSPDSNTEAFF.